What follows are 17 T cell receptor beta chains derived from one specimen sequenced in a study of T cell changes during pregnancy in multiple sclerosis. Sequencing was performed with immunoSEQ multiplex PCR; in TCRdb, only in-frame clones are kept and a portion is missing. This sample has some 70,000 clones, with about 88% found just once. The input for sequencing was peripheral blood, taken before pregnancy. All receptors derive from a female donor with multiple sclerosis, enrolled in a pregnancy study.

The chain combines TRBV23-1 with TRBJ1-5; D call uncertain. TRBV23-1 qualifies as an ORF whose function is uncertain. The V and J ends lost 6 bases and 5 bases respectively, with 23 bases between them. The CDR3 has 17 residues. In nucleotides, the CDR3 is TGCGCCAGCAGGGCGGGAAGGGTGCATCGAACGGATCAGCCCCAGCATTTT. Translating gives CASRAGRVHRTDQPQHF.

The V and J genes are TRBV11-1 and TRBJ1-2; the match to TRBD1 covers 8 bases. J was trimmed by 8 bases and V by 5 bases; bases with no gene match: 7. The germline V gene encodes CDR1 SGHAT and CDR2 FQDESV (reference sequence). This CDR3 comprises 13 residues. The DNA of the CDR3 is TGTGCCAGCAGCCGACAGGGGCGATGGGGCTACACCTTC. Translated, it gives CASSRQGRWGYTF.

This clone has just one count. The chain is built from TRBV6-5 and TRBJ2-7; D possibly corresponds to TRBD1 (5 bases). Germline V gene data show CDR1 as MNHEY and CDR2 as SVGAGI. CDR3 length: 15 amino acids. V dropped 1 base and J dropped 2 bases, with 12 bases sitting between them. The DNA of the CDR3 is TGTGCCAGCAGTTACTTTCCGACAGTCCCCTACGAGCAGTACTTC. Translating it yields CASSYFPTVPYEQYF.

The chain couples TRBV5-6 to TRBJ1-2, with unresolved D. The CDR3 has 15 residues. Trimming removed 0 bases at V and 4 bases at J, with 13 bases between. Germline CDR1 SGHDT, CDR2 YYEEEE. In DNA, the CDR3 is TGTGCCAGCAGCTTGGGGGTTTCGGGATTCTATGGCTACACCTTC. Its translation: CASSLGVSGFYGYTF.

V usage is TRBV7-2 and J usage is TRBJ1-2; 7 bases agree with TRBD1. With V trimmed by 6 bases and J by 7 bases, 11 bases remained unmatched. Germline CDR1 reads SGHTA; CDR2 reads FQGNSA. The CDR3 has 14 amino acids. In DNA, the CDR3 is TGTGCCAGCAGAAGACAGGGCTCTGAGGGTGGCTACACCTTC. Translation gives CASRRQGSEGGYTF.

This rearrangement joins TRBV11-2 to TRBJ2-1; D is possibly TRBD2 (6 bases). V lost 1 base and J lost 5, with 15 bases in between. CDR1 and CDR2 (germline): SGHAT, FQNNGV. This CDR3 region has 16 residues. The CDR3, as DNA: TGTGCCAGCAGCTTAGGGGAGCGGGTTAAGGACAATGAGCAGTTCTTC. Protein: CASSLGERVKDNEQFF.

The chain uses TRBV7-8 and TRBJ1-4; TRBD1 might be the D (5 bases). V was shortened by 4 bases and J by 5 bases, with 20 bases between the two germline ends. From germline, CDR1 is SGHVS and CDR2 FQNEAQ. The CDR3 is 17 residues long. The CDR3: CASSSKRSGLGNEKLFF. CDR3 coding DNA: TGTGCCAGCAGCTCCAAGAGGTCGGGACTCGGAAATGAAAAACTGTTTTTT.

The V gene is TRBV30, the J gene TRBJ1-5; the D is unclear. Germline loops: CDR1 GTSNPN, CDR2 SVGIG (reference sequence). V was pared by 0 bases and J by 0 bases, with 6 bases between. The CDR3 totals 14 residues. CDR3 region: CAWSVQASNQPQHF. As DNA, the CDR3 is TGTGCCTGGAGTGTTCAGGCTAGCAATCAGCCCCAGCATTTT.

This clone has a handful of counts. The V gene is TRBV19, the J gene TRBJ1-1; D is ambiguous. The CDR3 loop spans 13 amino acids. Germline CDR1 reads LNHDA; CDR2 reads SQIVND (reference sequence). V lost 10 bases and J lost 1, with 13 bases in between. The CDR3 spells CAKPNDKNTEAFF. The CDR3 coding sequence is TGTGCCAAACCAAATGACAAGAACACTGAAGCTTTCTTT.

The chain couples TRBV5-6 to TRBJ1-2; TRBD1 agrees at 10 bases. CDR3 length: 16 amino acids. The germline V gene has CDR1 SGHDT and CDR2 YYEEEE. V shed 4 bases and J 4 bases; nucleotides not matched to a gene: 10. The CDR3 DNA is TGTGCCAGCAGCCGAAGTGGACAGGGGGGCGGCTATGGCTACACCTTC. It codes for CASSRSGQGGGYGYTF.

CDR3 coding DNA: TGTGCCAGCAGTTCCCCCCCGGACAGGGACACCGGGGAGCTGTTTTTT. Amino acids: CASSSPPDRDTGELFF. The J gene is TRBJ2-2, the V gene TRBV6-6; TRBD1 matches 8 bases. The CDR3 contains 16 residues. From germline, CDR1 is MNHNY and CDR2 SVGAGI (reference sequence). V gave up 4 bases and J gave up 3 bases; unmatched junction bases: 7.

The gene calls are TRBV7-3 and TRBJ2-3; tentatively, D is TRBD1 (6 bases). The germline V gene has CDR1 SGHTA and CDR2 FQGTGA. This CDR3 is built from 16 residues. Trimming stripped 3 bases from V and 0 bases from J, with 13 bases between. The CDR3 DNA sequence: TGTGCCAGCAGCTTCTTGGGACACTCTAGCACAGATACGCAGTATTTT. This sequence encodes CASSFLGHSSTDTQYF.

The rearrangement uses TRBV18 and TRBJ1-5; D gene unclear. The CDR3 consists of 12 residues. Deletions cut 4 bases from V and 7 bases from J, with 8 bases between. CDR1 and CDR2 (germline): KGHSH, LQKENI. CDR3 nucleotides: TGTGCCAGCTCACAGGGAGGACAGCCCCAGCATTTT. Translation: CASSQGGQPQHF.

The chain couples TRBV7-9 to TRBJ1-1, with unresolved D. This CDR3 comprises 16 residues. From germline, CDR1 is SEHNR and CDR2 FQNEAQ (reference sequence). V lost 5 bases to trimming and J lost 0 bases, with 16 bases between them. In DNA form, the CDR3 reads TGTGCCAGCAGCGTCCTGGGAGGGATCGTGAACACTGAAGCTTTCTTT. Translated, it gives CASSVLGGIVNTEAFF.

CDR3 amino acids: CASRTAGSSTDTQYF. Here the CDR3 DNA reads TGTGCCAGCCGTACAGCGGGTTCTAGCACAGATACGCAGTATTTT. The chain employs TRBV21-1 and TRBJ2-3; the D call in the table, TRBD2, was not verified against the DNA. TRBV21-1 is a pseudogene. CDR3 length: 15 residues.

This clone was seen just once. Here the CDR3 reads CASRSELEETQYF. The DNA for the CDR3 is TGTGCCAGCAGGAGCGAATTAGAAGAGACCCAGTACTTC. The chain couples TRBV2 to TRBJ2-5; D is unresolved. The CDR3 loop spans 13 amino acids. From germline, CDR1 is SNHLY and CDR2 FYNNEI. V lost 6 bases and J 3 bases, leaving 11 bases between the germline ends.

The chain links TRBV29-1 to TRBJ1-1, with D maybe TRBD1 (6 bases). The CDR3 is made up of 14 amino acids. V lost 6 bases, J lost 2 bases, and 16 bases lay in between. CDR1 is SQVTM, CDR2 ANQGSEA, per germline. CDR3 loop: CSVRLQGTNTEAFF. CDR3 bases: TGCAGCGTGAGGTTACAGGGCACAAACACTGAAGCTTTCTTT. The variable domain in full, with the rest retrieved from reference TRBV29-1 and TRBJ1-1, is SAVISQKPSRDICQRGTSLTIQCQVDSQVTMMFWYRQQPGQSLTLIATANQGSEATYESGFVIDKFPISRPNLTFSTLTVSNMSPEDSSIYLCSVRLQGTNTEAFFGQGTRLTVV.